These 10 T cell receptor beta chains share one sample of origin, sequenced in a study of PD-L1 blockade in urothelial cancer. Time point defined: peripheral blood 6 weeks after treatment start. Sequencing used immunoSEQ multiplex PCR; TCRdb keeps in-frame clones, though not all of them. The sample has about 91,000 clones; over 65% are singletons. The material was PBMCs, obtained around atezolizumab (anti-PD-L1) treatment. All receptors derive from a man aged 70 or older with urothelial cancer.

The chain joins TRBV5-4 to TRBJ2-3; D is unresolved. Looked up from germline, CDR1 is SGHNT and CDR2 is YYREEE (reference sequence). The CDR3 is made up of 14 amino acids. V was shortened by 4 bases and J by 6 bases, with 15 bases between the two germline ends. CDR3 in DNA: TGTGCCAGCAGCCTAGACTCTACGCCTGATACGCAGTATTTT. Protein sequence: CASSLDSTPDTQYF.

This chain links TRBV19 with TRBJ1-3; 11 nucleotides agree with TRBD1. Germline V gene data show CDR1 as LNHDA and CDR2 as SQIVND (reference sequence). This CDR3 has 16 amino acids. With 10 bases clipped from V and 3 bases from J, the junction kept 11 bases outside the gene matches. The CDR3 here is CATEAWTGGDGNTIYF. The CDR3 region has the DNA TGTGCCACCGAGGCGTGGACAGGGGGCGATGGAAACACCATATATTTT.

This clone was seen just once. The same CDR3 arises from other DNA sequences in this sample as well. The J gene is TRBJ1-2, the V gene TRBV5-4, with 8 bases identical to TRBD1. V shed 3 bases, J shed 8 bases, and the junction held 6 bases outside the gene matches. CDR3 length: 13 residues. Germline CDR1 SGHNT, CDR2 YYREEE (reference sequence). DNA for the CDR3: TGTGCCAGCAGCTCGGACAGGGTAGGCGGCTACACCTTC. This codes for CASSSDRVGGYTF.

This clone was counted once. CDR3 sequence (DNA): TGTGCCAGCAGCTTAGACAGCGGGCACATCTACGAGCAGTACTTC. Its protein is CASSLDSGHIYEQYF. The chain uses TRBV7-2 and TRBJ2-7, with D maybe TRBD2 (6 bases). The V and J ends lost 1 base and 3 bases respectively, with 13 bases between them. CDR3 length: 15 amino acids. Germline values: CDR1 SGHTA, CDR2 FQGNSA.

The CDR3 protein is CASSESDQGTSPLHF. CDR3 sequence (DNA): TGTGCCAGCAGTGAAAGTGATCAGGGTACTTCACCCCTCCACTTT. The chain is built from TRBV6-4 and TRBJ1-6; possibly TRBD1 for D (5 bases). The CDR3 contains 15 residues. Germline V gives CDR1 MRHNA, CDR2 SNTAGT. Trimming shortened V by 3 bases and J by 9 bases, and 15 bases separated the two germline ends.

The V call is TRBV7-8, the J call TRBJ1-2; tentatively, D is TRBD1 (6 bases). The CDR3 contains 17 residues. Per germline, CDR1 SGHVS and CDR2 FQNEAQ. The V and J ends lost 4 bases and 3 bases respectively, with 21 bases between them. CDR3 region: CASSSGHTRKGDYGYTF. The CDR3 nucleotides are TGTGCCAGCAGCTCGGGACATACTAGGAAGGGTGACTATGGCTACACCTTC.

V is TRBV5-4 and J is TRBJ2-1, with 14 nucleotides matching TRBD2. The junction had 6 bases not matched to a gene; V was cut back by 0 bases and J by 7 bases. Germline-derived CDR1 and CDR2 are SGHNT and YYREEE (reference sequence). The CDR3 runs to 17 residues. CDR3 in DNA: TGTGCCAGCAGCTTGGGGGCGGGACTAGCGGGAGAAAATGAGCAGTTCTTC. It specifies CASSLGAGLAGENEQFF. Full variable domain (outside the CDR3, taken from reference TRBV5-4 and TRBJ2-1): ETGVTQSPTHLIKTRGQQVTLRCSSQSGHNTVSWYQQALGQGPQFIFQYYREEENGRGNFPPRFSGLQFPNYSSELNVNALELDDSALYLCASSLGAGLAGENEQFFGPGTRLTVL.

This sequence joins TRBV6-1 and TRBJ1-1; weak D call: TRBD1 (5 bases). Trimming removed 4 bases from V and 3 bases from J, with 21 bases in between. Germline V lookup: CDR1 MNHNS, CDR2 SASEGT. The CDR3 length is 17 residues. Here the CDR3 reads CASSVKRRDGGDTEAFF. The CDR3 coding sequence is TGTGCCAGCAGTGTCAAACGGAGGGACGGAGGAGACACTGAAGCTTTCTTT.

This sequence joins TRBV2 and TRBJ2-2; weak D call: TRBD1 (5 bases). Trimming pared 4 bases from V and 3 bases from J, leaving 12 bases between. CDR1 is SNHLY, CDR2 FYNNEI, per germline. This CDR3 has 15 amino acids. As DNA, the CDR3 is TGTGCCAGCAGTGGATTCAGGGCGGACACCGGGGAGCTGTTTTTT. Translation gives CASSGFRADTGELFF.

CDR3 coding DNA: TGCAGCGTTGCGGACACAACTAATGAAAAACTGTTTTTT. This encodes CSVADTTNEKLFF. The V gene is TRBV29-1, the J gene TRBJ1-4, with D perhaps TRBD1 (5 bases). The CDR3 totals 13 residues. Germline lookup yields CDR1 SQVTM and CDR2 ANQGSEA. With 4 bases removed from V and 0 bases from J, the gap between germline ends came to 6 bases.